The 12 T cell receptor beta chains below come from one sample, sequenced in a study of shared clonotypes between healthy human individuals. Produced via immunoSEQ multiplex PCR; TCRdb's table is partial and in-frame only. In the table there are around 2.1 million clones, around 95% of which are singletons. Sequencing used naive CD4+ T cells sorted from blood. Stated subset: CD45RA+ positively selected. The receptors shown here come from a man younger than 30 in good health.

The V gene is TRBV30, the J gene TRBJ1-5; D call uncertain. Trimming removed 1 base at V and 5 bases at J, with 12 bases between. CDR3 length: 14 residues. Germline values: CDR1 GTSNPN, CDR2 SVGIG (reference sequence). The CDR3 sequence is CAWSAGLWDQPQHF. The DNA for the CDR3 is TGTGCCTGGAGTGCCGGCCTATGGGATCAGCCCCAGCATTTT.

This clone was observed once. The CDR3 nucleotides are TGTGCCAGCAGCCGACCGGGCCGACCAAACTACGAGCAGTACTTC. This sequence encodes CASSRPGRPNYEQYF. The chain carries TRBV11-2 and TRBJ2-7, with unresolved D. Germline lookup yields CDR1 SGHAT and CDR2 FQNNGV. This CDR3 region has 15 residues. V dropped 5 bases and J dropped 3 bases, with 17 bases sitting between them.

The genes are TRBV14 and TRBJ2-1; D gene uncertain. The ends were cut back, 0 bases at V and 2 bases at J, with 8 bases in the middle. The germline CDR1 and CDR2 sequences are SGHDN and FVKESK. The CDR3 runs 15 residues. CDR3 in amino acids: CASSQDGGTYNEQFF. In DNA form, the CDR3 reads TGTGCCAGCAGCCAAGATGGCGGAACCTACAATGAGCAGTTCTTC. The entire variable domain, with the rest obtained from reference TRBV14 and TRBJ2-1, is as follows: EAGVTQFPSHSVIEKGQTVTLRCDPISGHDNLYWYRRVMGKEIKFLLHFVKESKQDESGMPNNRFLAERTGGTYSTLKVQPAELEDSGVYFCASSQDGGTYNEQFFGPGTRLTVL.

Concerning this clone itself: Other DNA sequences from this sample encode an identical CDR3 as well. The J gene is TRBJ2-7, the V gene TRBV27; the match to TRBD2 covers 7 bases. The CDR3 contains 15 residues. Germline CDR1 and CDR2: MNHEY and SMNVEV (reference sequence). J gave up 0 bases and V 4 bases, and 6 bases lay outside the gene matches. CDR3 region: CASSSLSSGSYEQYF. The CDR3 bases are TGTGCCAGCAGTTCACTCTCTAGCGGCTCCTACGAGCAGTACTTC.

The chain employs TRBV30 and TRBJ2-7, with D tentatively TRBD2 (5 bases). The CDR3 extends over 13 amino acids. V lost 0 bases and J 6 bases, leaving 12 bases between the germline ends. Germline V CDR1 and CDR2: GTSNPN, SVGIG (reference sequence). DNA of the CDR3: TGTGCCTGGAGTGTATCTCGGGCGGGCGAGCAGTACTTC. Translating it yields CAWSVSRAGEQYF.

This chain links TRBV9 with TRBJ2-5; the match to TRBD2 covers 7 bases. Germline assignment: CDR1 SGDLS and CDR2 YYNGEE. V was pared by 0 bases and J by 2 bases, with 7 bases of the junction left unmatched. The CDR3 spans 16 residues. The CDR3 here is CASSVGASGDQETQYF. CDR3 coding DNA: TGTGCCAGCAGCGTAGGAGCTAGCGGCGATCAAGAGACCCAGTACTTC. Looking up the rest from reference TRBV9 and TRBJ2-5 gives the full variable domain: DSGVTQTPKHLITATGQRVTLRCSPRSGDLSVYWYQQSLDQGLQFLIQYYNGEERAKGNILERFSAQQFPDLHSELNLSSLELGDSALYFCASSVGASGDQETQYFGPGTRLLVL.

The genes are TRBV28 and TRBJ1-4; D gene uncertain. This CDR3 region has 13 residues. Trimming left V 3 bases short and J 5 bases short, with 7 bases between. Germline CDR1 and CDR2: MDHEN and SYDVKM. CDR3 nucleotide sequence: TGTGCCAGCAGTTTTTGGGTGAATGAAAAACTGTTTTTT. It specifies CASSFWVNEKLFF.

The V and J genes are TRBV7-2 and TRBJ1-2; D is uncertain. Trimming took 1 base from V and 5 from J, leaving 11 bases between them. From germline, CDR1 is SGHTA and CDR2 FQGNSA. This CDR3 comprises 14 residues. CDR3 nucleotides: TGTGCCAGCAGCTTAGTAGAAGACTATTATGGCTACACCTTC. It codes for CASSLVEDYYGYTF.

The chain employs TRBV30 and TRBJ1-4, with D possibly TRBD1 on 5 matching bases. Trimming removed 4 bases from V and 5 bases from J, with 11 bases in between. This CDR3 is built from 13 residues. Germline lookup yields CDR1 GTSNPN and CDR2 SVGIG (reference sequence). CDR3 DNA: TGTGCCTGGAATTGGGGGGGAAATGAAAAACTGTTTTTT. Residues: CAWNWGGNEKLFF.

The CDR3 reads CASSPVGVKAFF. The CDR3 DNA sequence: TGTGCCAGCAGCCCCGTGGGGGTGAAAGCTTTCTTT. This sequence joins TRBV14 and TRBJ1-1; weak D call: TRBD1 (5 bases). From germline, CDR1 is SGHDN and CDR2 FVKESK. The CDR3 totals 12 residues. Trimming pared 4 bases from V and 9 bases from J, leaving 12 bases between.

This chain links TRBV6-6 with TRBJ1-4; tentatively, D is TRBD1 (6 bases). V was shortened by 6 bases and J by 5 bases, with 13 bases between the two germline ends. The length of the CDR3 is 14 residues. Germline CDR1 and CDR2: MNHNY and SVGAGI (reference sequence). The CDR3 spells CASSIQGKNEKLFF. The CDR3 region has the DNA TGTGCCAGCAGCATACAGGGAAAAAATGAAAAACTGTTTTTT.

To note about this clone: Other DNA sequences within the sample encode an identical CDR3. The V call is TRBV2, the J call TRBJ1-2; 9 positions agree with TRBD1. This CDR3 spans 13 amino acids. Germline-derived CDR1 and CDR2 are SNHLY and FYNNEI. V lost 6 bases, J lost 4 bases, and 3 bases stayed unmatched. CDR3 nucleotide sequence: TGTGCCAGCAGCCCGGGACAGGGCTATGGCTACACCTTC. As protein: CASSPGQGYGYTF.